The T cell receptor beta chain described here comes from a study of T cells in Graves' hyperthyroidism and ophthalmopathy. This clonotype was counted at least ten times. V shed 1 base and J shed 8 bases, with 11 bases lying between them. The CDR3 length is 13 residues. Germline CDR1 SGHDN, CDR2 FVKESK. RNA transcripts were the template for amplifying TCR beta CDR3 regions. The primer set for the first-round RT-PCR of the TCR CDR3 was HTBI. One entry per CDR3 protein results from TCRdb running MiXCR on the multiplex PCR reads. Among about 760,000 distinct CDR3 sequences listed, 35% were seen once. The V gene is TRBV14, the J gene TRBJ1-2, with D uncertain. Input material: blood. The source of this sequence is a woman between 40 and 55 years old with Graves' hyperthyroidism. CDR3 sequence (DNA): TGTGCCAGCAGCCAAGCCCAACATGGCGGCTACACCTTC. Translating gives CASSQAQHGGYTF.